This T cell receptor (beta chain) is from a study of blood T cell repertoires in COVID-19. Per germline, CDR1 SEHNR and CDR2 FQNEAQ (reference sequence). Trimming cost V 1 base and J 5 bases, with 26 bases left between them. This CDR3 comprises 19 residues. How the authors handled the data: Amplification with reference gene primers provided the estimates of nucleated cell counts. Clones were sequenced by immunoSEQ multiplex PCR, and TCRdb holds only the in-frame ones, with some missing. For V, J and clone size, that table is used; D and trimming come from the DNA. The sample lists approximately 240,000 clones, 80% to 90% occurring once.

This chain connects TRBV7-9 to TRBJ1-2; D might be TRBD1 (5 bases). The TCR was taken from a man aged 45-65 years with acute or convalescent COVID-19. The material sequenced was peripheral blood. CDR3 amino acids: CASSLVPTRTGTDVYGYTF. CDR3 in DNA: TGTGCCAGCAGCTTAGTCCCGACCCGAACCGGGACTGACGTATATGGCTACACCTTC.